This TCR beta chain comes out of a study of T cell repertoires in cytomegalovirus infection. In TCRdb, the reads were re-called with MiXCR into one record per CDR3 protein. The data show some 600,000 distinct CDR3 sequences, approximately 24% seen once. Trimming removed 5 bases from V and 6 bases from J, with 22 bases in between. CDR1 and CDR2 (germline): SGHVS, FNYEAQ. CDR3 size: 16 residues. This clonotype was recorded many times. This receptor was taken from a human donor in good health (CMV status not recorded). Some clones in this sample may be carry-over from other donors' samples. V usage is TRBV7-6 and J usage is TRBJ1-1; weak D call: TRBD1 (6 bases). The sample taken for sequencing was CD8+ T cells from PBMCs. The CDR3 sequence: CASSRTGKALSSEAFF. Written as DNA, the CDR3 is TGTGCCAGCAGCCGTACAGGGAAGGCCTTAAGTTCTGAAGCTTTCTTT.